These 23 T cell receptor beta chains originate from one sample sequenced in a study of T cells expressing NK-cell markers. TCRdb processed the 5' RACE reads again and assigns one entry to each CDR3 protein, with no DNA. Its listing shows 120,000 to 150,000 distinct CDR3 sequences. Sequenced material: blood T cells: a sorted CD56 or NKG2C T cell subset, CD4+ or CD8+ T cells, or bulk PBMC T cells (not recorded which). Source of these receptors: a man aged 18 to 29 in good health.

The CDR3 loop reads CASKAQNTGELFF. The chain combines TRBV15 with TRBJ2-2. The CDR3 is 13 residues long. CDR1 and CDR2 from the germline V gene are LNHNV and YYDKDF (reference sequence).

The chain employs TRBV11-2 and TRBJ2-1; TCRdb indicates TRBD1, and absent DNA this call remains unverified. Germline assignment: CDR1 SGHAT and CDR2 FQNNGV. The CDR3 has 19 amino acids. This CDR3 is CASSFSWGVTTPELNEQFF.

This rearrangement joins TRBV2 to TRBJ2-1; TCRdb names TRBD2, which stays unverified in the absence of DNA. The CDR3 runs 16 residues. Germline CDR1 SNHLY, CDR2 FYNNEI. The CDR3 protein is CASSSLASVSYNEQFF.

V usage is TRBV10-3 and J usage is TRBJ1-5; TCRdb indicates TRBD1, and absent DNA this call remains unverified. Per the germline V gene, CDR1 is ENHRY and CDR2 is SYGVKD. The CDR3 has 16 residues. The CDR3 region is CAISEWRDRNNQPQHF.

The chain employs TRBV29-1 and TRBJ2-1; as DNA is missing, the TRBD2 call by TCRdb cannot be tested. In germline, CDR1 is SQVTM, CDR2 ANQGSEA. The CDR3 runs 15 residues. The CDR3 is CSVDKAGSSYNEQFF.

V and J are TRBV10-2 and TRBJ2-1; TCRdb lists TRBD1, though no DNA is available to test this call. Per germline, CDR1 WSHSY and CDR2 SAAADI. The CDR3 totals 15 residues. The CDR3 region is CASWGGRAAYNEQFF.

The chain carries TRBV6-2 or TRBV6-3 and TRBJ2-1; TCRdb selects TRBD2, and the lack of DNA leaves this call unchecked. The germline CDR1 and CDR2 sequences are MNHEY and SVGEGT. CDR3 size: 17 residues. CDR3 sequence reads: CASLGTSGRGSYNEQFF.

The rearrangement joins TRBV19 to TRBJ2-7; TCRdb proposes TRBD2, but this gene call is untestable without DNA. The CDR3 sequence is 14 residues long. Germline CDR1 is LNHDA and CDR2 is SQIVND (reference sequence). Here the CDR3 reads CASTLSGSSYEQYF.

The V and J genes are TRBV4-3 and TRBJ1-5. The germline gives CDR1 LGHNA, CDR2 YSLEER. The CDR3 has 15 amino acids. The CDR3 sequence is CASSQDSVGNQPQHF.

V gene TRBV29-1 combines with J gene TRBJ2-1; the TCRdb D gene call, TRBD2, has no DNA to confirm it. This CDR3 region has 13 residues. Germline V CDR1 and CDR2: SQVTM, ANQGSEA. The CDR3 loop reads CSVVGGLAGESFF.

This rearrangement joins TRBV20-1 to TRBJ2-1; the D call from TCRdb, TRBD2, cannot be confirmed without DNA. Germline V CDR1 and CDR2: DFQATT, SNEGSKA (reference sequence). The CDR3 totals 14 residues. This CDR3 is CSASGTSGIDEQFF.

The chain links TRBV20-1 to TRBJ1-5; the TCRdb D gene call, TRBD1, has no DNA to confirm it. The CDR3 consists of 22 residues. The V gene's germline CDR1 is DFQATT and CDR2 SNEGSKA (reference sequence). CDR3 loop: CSARDPGRRGRPPLYSNQPQHF.

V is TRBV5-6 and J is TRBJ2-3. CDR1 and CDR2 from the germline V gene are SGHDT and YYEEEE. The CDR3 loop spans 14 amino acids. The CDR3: CASIRIQSTDTQYF.

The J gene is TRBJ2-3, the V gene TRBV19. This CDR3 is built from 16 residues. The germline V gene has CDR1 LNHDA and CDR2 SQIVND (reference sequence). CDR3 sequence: CASSILTAVGTDTQYF.

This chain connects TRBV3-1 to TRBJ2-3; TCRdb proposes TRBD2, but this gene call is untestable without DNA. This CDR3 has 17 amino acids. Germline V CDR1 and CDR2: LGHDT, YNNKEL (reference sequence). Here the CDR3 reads CASSQEGGRDSTDTQYF.

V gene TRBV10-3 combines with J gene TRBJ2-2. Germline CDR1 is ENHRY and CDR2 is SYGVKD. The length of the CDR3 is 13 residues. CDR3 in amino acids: CAISVPNTGELFF.

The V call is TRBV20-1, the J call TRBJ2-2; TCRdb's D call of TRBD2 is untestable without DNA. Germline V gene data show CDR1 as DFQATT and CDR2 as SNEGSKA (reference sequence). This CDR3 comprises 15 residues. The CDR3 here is CSASAESSGSGELFF.

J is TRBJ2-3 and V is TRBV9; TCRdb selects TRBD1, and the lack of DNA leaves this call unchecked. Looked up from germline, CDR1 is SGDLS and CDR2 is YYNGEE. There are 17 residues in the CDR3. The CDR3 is CASSVERAGPMADTQYF.

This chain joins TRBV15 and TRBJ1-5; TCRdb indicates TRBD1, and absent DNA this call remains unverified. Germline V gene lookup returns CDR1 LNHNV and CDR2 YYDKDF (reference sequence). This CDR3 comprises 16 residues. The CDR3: CATSRDAGSGNQPQHF.

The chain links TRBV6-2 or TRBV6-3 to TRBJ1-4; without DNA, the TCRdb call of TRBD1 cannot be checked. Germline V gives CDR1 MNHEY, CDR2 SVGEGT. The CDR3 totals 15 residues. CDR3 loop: CASSSGTALNEKLFF.

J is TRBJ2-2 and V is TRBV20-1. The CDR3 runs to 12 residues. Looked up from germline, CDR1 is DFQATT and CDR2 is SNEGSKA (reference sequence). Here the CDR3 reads CSARGVSGELFF.

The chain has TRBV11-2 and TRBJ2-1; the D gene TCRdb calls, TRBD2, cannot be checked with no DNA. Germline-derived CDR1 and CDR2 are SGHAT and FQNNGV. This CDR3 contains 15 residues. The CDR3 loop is CASSLEVVLVNEQFF.

The CDR3 protein is CASSKLNTGELFF. The rearrangement links TRBV5-6 to TRBJ2-2. CDR1 SGHDT and CDR2 YYEEEE come from the germline V gene. This CDR3 region has 13 residues.